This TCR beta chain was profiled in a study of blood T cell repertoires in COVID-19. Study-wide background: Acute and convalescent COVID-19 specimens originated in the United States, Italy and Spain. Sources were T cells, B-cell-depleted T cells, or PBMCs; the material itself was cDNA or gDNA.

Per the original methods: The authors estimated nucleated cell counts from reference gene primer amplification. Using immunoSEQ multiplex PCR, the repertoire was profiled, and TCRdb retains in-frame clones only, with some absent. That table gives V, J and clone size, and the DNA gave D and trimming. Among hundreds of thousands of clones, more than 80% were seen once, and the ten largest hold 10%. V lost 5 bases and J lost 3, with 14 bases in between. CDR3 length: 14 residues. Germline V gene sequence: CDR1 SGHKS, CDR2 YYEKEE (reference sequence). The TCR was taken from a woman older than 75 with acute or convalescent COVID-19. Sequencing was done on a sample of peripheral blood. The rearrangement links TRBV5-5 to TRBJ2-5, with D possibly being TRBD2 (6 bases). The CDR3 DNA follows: TGTGCCAGCAGTCCCGACGGCGGGGAAGAGACCCAGTACTTC. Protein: CASSPDGGEETQYF.